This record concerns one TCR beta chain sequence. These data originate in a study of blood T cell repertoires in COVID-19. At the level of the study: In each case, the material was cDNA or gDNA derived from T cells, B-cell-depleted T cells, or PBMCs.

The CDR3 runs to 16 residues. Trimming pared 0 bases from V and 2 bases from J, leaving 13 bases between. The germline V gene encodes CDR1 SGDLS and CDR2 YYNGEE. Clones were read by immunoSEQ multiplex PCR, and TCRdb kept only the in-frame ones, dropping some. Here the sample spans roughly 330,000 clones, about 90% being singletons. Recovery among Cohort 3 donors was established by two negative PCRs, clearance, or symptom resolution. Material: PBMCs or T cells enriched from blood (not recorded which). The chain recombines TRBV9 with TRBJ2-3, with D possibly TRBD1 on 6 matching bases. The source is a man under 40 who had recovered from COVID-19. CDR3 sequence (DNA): TGTGCCAGCAGCGTAGAAGGGGGTTGGGACACAGATACGCAGTATTTT. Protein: CASSVEGGWDTDTQYF.